Below, 27 T cell receptor beta chains from the same sample are listed, as sequenced in a study of blood T cell repertoires in COVID-19. Measured with immunoSEQ multiplex PCR; TCRdb has only the in-frame clones, and not every one. The sample consists of approximately 170,000 clones, 85% of them appearing once. Sequencing was performed on peripheral blood. The receptors were sampled from an elderly woman with COVID-19, enrolled during active disease.

The chain couples TRBV2 to TRBJ2-3; possible D gene TRBD2, 6 bases. Per germline, CDR1 SNHLY and CDR2 FYNNEI. This CDR3 is built from 16 residues. V dropped 0 bases and J dropped 4 bases, with 14 bases sitting between them. This CDR3 is CASSEALGGLSDTQYF. The CDR3 coding sequence is TGTGCCAGCAGTGAAGCGCTGGGGGGACTGTCAGATACGCAGTATTTT.

This clone was counted between two and nine times. The junction and the germline gene differ at one end; a read error may be behind it. The chain is built from TRBV3-1 (or the pseudogene TRBV3-2) and TRBJ2-3; 8 bases line up with TRBD2. Germline-derived CDR1 and CDR2 are LGHDT and YNNKEL (reference sequence). This CDR3 has 14 amino acids. In nucleotides, the CDR3 is TGTGCCAGCAGCCAAGTGGGGTTAGCGGGATCTGATTCTTTT. This codes for CASSQVGLAGSDSF.

About this clone itself: This same CDR3 is encoded by further DNA sequences in the sample. The rearrangement uses TRBV7-3 and TRBJ1-3; D is uncertain. The CDR3 extends over 14 amino acids. Trimming removed 0 bases from V and 2 bases from J, with 5 bases in between. Looked up from germline, CDR1 is SGHTA and CDR2 is FQGTGA. The CDR3 here is CASSLTGTGNTIYF. The CDR3 DNA is TGTGCCAGCAGCTTAACCGGGACTGGAAACACCATATATTTT. Full variable domain (outside the CDR3, taken from reference TRBV7-3 and TRBJ1-3): GAGVSQTPSNKVTEKGKYVELRCDPISGHTALYWYRQSLGQGPEFLIYFQGTGAADDSGLPNDRFFAVRPEGSVSTLKIQRTERGDSAVYLCASSLTGTGNTIYFGEGSWLTVV.

The J gene is TRBJ2-7, the V gene TRBV20-1; tentatively, D is TRBD2 (6 bases). V lost 3 bases and J 7 bases, leaving 16 bases between the germline ends. The germline gives CDR1 DFQATT, CDR2 SNEGSKA (reference sequence). The CDR3 totals 13 residues. CDR3 bases: TGCAGTGCTAGTCCCGGGGGATTCGGGGAGCAGTACTTC. This codes for CSASPGGFGEQYF.

On this clone: Distinct nucleotide sequences in the sample also encode this CDR3. V is TRBV5-1 and J is TRBJ2-7; D not resolved. Looked up from germline, CDR1 is SGHRS and CDR2 is YFSETQ. Trimming removed 4 bases from V and 0 bases from J, with 11 bases in between. The CDR3 loop spans 14 amino acids. The CDR3 region has the DNA TGCGCCAGCAGCCTAATAGGAGACTCCTACGAGCAGTACTTC. Residues: CASSLIGDSYEQYF.

The chain has TRBV18 and TRBJ1-5; 7 bases map to TRBD1. This CDR3 is built from 15 residues. With 1 base clipped from V and 2 bases from J, the junction kept 2 bases outside the gene matches. Germline V gene sequence: CDR1 KGHSH, CDR2 LQKENI. The DNA of the CDR3 is TGTGCCAGCTCACCACAGGGGGCTCGCAATCAGCCCCAGCATTTT. This codes for CASSPQGARNQPQHF.

The chain employs TRBV5-1 and TRBJ2-7; D perhaps matches TRBD2 (6 bases). Germline V lookup: CDR1 SGHRS, CDR2 YFSETQ. V was pared by 0 bases and J by 5 bases, with 15 bases between. CDR3 size: 15 residues. The DNA for the CDR3 is TGCGCCAGCAGCTTGGGGGGACTGGCCGGAGACGAGCAGTACTTC. As protein: CASSLGGLAGDEQYF.

This rearrangement joins TRBV5-5 to TRBJ2-3; unclear D gene. The CDR3 length is 18 residues. Germline lookup yields CDR1 SGHKS and CDR2 YYEKEE (reference sequence). Trimming pared 1 base from V and 6 bases from J, leaving 24 bases between. Written as DNA, the CDR3 is TGTGCCAGCAGCTTGTTAGGCTACAGTCCCCGCCCGATCGATACGCAGTATTTT. Protein product: CASSLLGYSPRPIDTQYF.

The chain employs TRBV28 and TRBJ1-4, with a weak D call TRBD1 (5 bases). CDR1 and CDR2 (germline): MDHEN, SYDVKM. The germline V and J ends were trimmed by 1 base and 12 bases, with 15 bases remaining between them. The CDR3 totals 14 residues. The CDR3 spells CASSLFTTGTQLFF. Written as DNA, the CDR3 is TGTGCCAGCAGTTTATTTACAACAGGAACACAACTGTTTTTT.

This clone came up once. V usage is TRBV2 and J usage is TRBJ2-1; D gene unclear. Per germline, CDR1 SNHLY and CDR2 FYNNEI. The CDR3 is 15 residues long. Trimming cost V 5 bases and J 3 bases, with 14 bases left between them. The CDR3: CASSLERPHYNEQFF. The CDR3 nucleotides read TGTGCCAGCAGTCTAGAGCGCCCGCACTACAATGAGCAGTTCTTC.

The chain combines TRBV5-4 with TRBJ2-3; 8 nucleotides agree with TRBD2. The CDR3 has 15 residues. After removal of 0 bases from V and 6 bases from J, the junction contained 6 bases not matched to a gene. Germline-derived CDR1 and CDR2 are SGHNT and YYREEE (reference sequence). The CDR3 DNA sequence: TGTGCCAGCAGCTTGGTATCGGGGGGGGGCGATACGCAGTATTTT. Amino acid sequence: CASSLVSGGGDTQYF. Supplemented by reference TRBV5-4 and TRBJ2-3, the full variable domain reads ETGVTQSPTHLIKTRGQQVTLRCSSQSGHNTVSWYQQALGQGPQFIFQYYREEENGRGNFPPRFSGLQFPNYSSELNVNALELDDSALYLCASSLVSGGGDTQYFGPGTRLTVL.

The J gene is TRBJ2-7, the V gene TRBV3-1 (or the pseudogene TRBV3-2); no firm D call. The V and J ends lost 5 bases and 0 bases respectively, with 14 bases between them. The germline V gene encodes CDR1 LGHDT and CDR2 YNNKEL (reference sequence). The CDR3 runs to 15 residues. The DNA of the CDR3 is TGTGCCAGCAGCGTCGTTTCGGAGACCTCCTACGAGCAGTACTTC. Translation gives CASSVVSETSYEQYF.

This clone was recorded once. The rearrangement uses TRBV28 and TRBJ2-7, with 7 nucleotides matching TRBD2. The CDR3 runs 14 residues. V dropped 6 bases and J dropped 3; count of bases not matched to a gene: 8. The V gene's germline CDR1 is MDHEN and CDR2 SYDVKM. The CDR3 sequence is CASRPNGLVYEQYF. Here the CDR3 DNA reads TGTGCCAGCAGACCTAACGGACTAGTCTACGAGCAGTACTTC.

V and J are TRBV7-3 and TRBJ1-6; D is possibly TRBD1 (6 bases). V was cut by 6 bases and J by 3 bases, with 9 bases left in between. This CDR3 has 14 residues. The germline V gene has CDR1 SGHTA and CDR2 FQGTGA. The CDR3: CASRKDSYNSPLHF. CDR3 nucleotide sequence: TGTGCCAGCAGGAAGGACAGCTATAATTCACCCCTCCACTTT.

J is TRBJ2-2 and V is TRBV9; unclear D gene. Germline V gene data show CDR1 as SGDLS and CDR2 as YYNGEE. The ends were cut back, 1 base at V and 4 bases at J, with 5 bases in the middle. The CDR3 length is 13 residues. DNA for the CDR3: TGTGCCAGCAGCGTAATTAGCACCGGGGAGCTGTTTTTT. This gives the protein CASSVISTGELFF.

The V call is TRBV27, the J call TRBJ1-5; D may be TRBD1 (5 bases). Germline V gene data show CDR1 as MNHEY and CDR2 as SMNVEV (reference sequence). The CDR3 length is 18 residues. The V end was cut by 7 bases, the J end by 0 bases, with 22 bases between. The CDR3: CASNLGGRDGYSNQPQHF. The CDR3 bases are TGTGCCAGCAACCTGGGGGGAAGGGACGGCTATAGCAATCAGCCCCAGCATTTT.

The chain combines TRBV25-1 with TRBJ2-7, with TRBD2 matching 10 bases. This CDR3 region has 17 residues. V lost 4 bases, J lost 3 bases, and 12 bases stayed unmatched. Germline V gene lookup returns CDR1 MGHDK and CDR2 SYGVNS. The CDR3 spells CASSATYIAGGRYEQYF. CDR3 sequence (DNA): TGTGCCAGCAGTGCGACCTACATAGCGGGGGGACGCTACGAGCAGTACTTC.

The gene calls are TRBV5-3 and TRBJ1-1; D is unresolved. TRBV5-3 is sorted into the ORF group, with uncertain function. CDR3 length equals 15 residues. Trimming removed 2 bases at V and 7 bases at J, with 18 bases between. This CDR3 reads CARSFEVEKLVEAFF. The CDR3 DNA is TGTGCCAGAAGCTTTGAGGTGGAAAAGCTCGTTGAAGCTTTCTTT.

This chain joins TRBV28 and TRBJ1-2; possibly TRBD1 for D (6 bases). The CDR3 runs to 17 residues. V was trimmed by 3 bases and J by 8 bases, leaving 25 bases between them. CDR1 and CDR2 from the germline V gene are MDHEN and SYDVKM. The chain's CDR3 is CASSFPVGASQSGGYTF. DNA of the CDR3: TGTGCCAGCAGTTTTCCCGTGGGGGCTTCTCAGTCGGGAGGCTACACCTTC.

V and J are TRBV5-8 and TRBJ1-5; no definite D call. From germline, CDR1 is SGHTS and CDR2 YDEGEE. The ends were cut back, 0 bases at V and 8 bases at J, with 18 bases in the middle. The CDR3 is made up of 16 amino acids. CDR3 in amino acids: CASSLGSATGIEPQHF. The CDR3 region has the DNA TGTGCCAGCAGCTTGGGTAGTGCTACCGGTATAGAGCCCCAGCATTTT.

This chain uses TRBV5-1 with TRBJ1-4, with D uncertain. The ends were cut back, 2 bases at V and 5 bases at J, with 16 bases in the middle. Germline loops: CDR1 SGHRS, CDR2 YFSETQ. CDR3 length equals 16 residues. CDR3 coding DNA: TGCGCCAGCAGCTTCGGCGGGCAGCAAAAAAATGAAAAACTGTTTTTT. Translating gives CASSFGGQQKNEKLFF.

This clone has just one count. The chain links TRBV20-1 to TRBJ2-7; D is perhaps TRBD1 (5 bases). The germline V gene has CDR1 DFQATT and CDR2 SNEGSKA (reference sequence). V lost 4 bases and J lost 3, with 7 bases in between. This CDR3 has 11 residues. The CDR3 DNA follows: TGCAGTGCTAAAAGGGGCTACGAGCAGTACTTC. Its protein product is CSAKRGYEQYF.

The V gene is TRBV7-9, the J gene TRBJ1-5, with a possible D match to TRBD1 (6 bases). This CDR3 spans 13 amino acids. V shed 8 bases and J shed 7 bases, with 15 bases lying between them. The germline V gene has CDR1 SEHNR and CDR2 FQNEAQ (reference sequence). The DNA of the CDR3 is TGTGCCAGCCAGGGACAAGGGGACCAGCCCCAGCATTTT. Its protein product is CASQGQGDQPQHF.

This clone came up a few times. CDR3 nucleotide sequence: TGTGCCAGTAGTATTCTAGCGGGGCTCGCACGACCCGGGGAGCTGTTTTTT. It specifies CASSILAGLARPGELFF. The rearrangement uses TRBV19 and TRBJ2-2, with TRBD2 matching over 9 bases. With 3 bases clipped from V and 6 bases from J, the junction kept 11 bases outside the gene matches. The CDR3 has 17 amino acids. Germline lookup yields CDR1 LNHDA and CDR2 SQIVND (reference sequence).

The chain couples TRBV2 to TRBJ2-3, with D possibly matching TRBD1 (6 bases). V dropped 4 bases and J dropped 0 bases, with 11 bases sitting between them. The CDR3 runs 15 residues. Germline-derived CDR1 and CDR2 are SNHLY and FYNNEI. The CDR3 is CASSGDNLSTDTQYF. The CDR3, as DNA: TGTGCCAGCAGTGGGGACAACCTTAGCACAGATACGCAGTATTTT.

In the case of this clone: Sequence at one end of the junction differs from germline and may be a read error. V gene TRBV6-5 combines with J gene TRBJ2-3; 14 bases line up with TRBD2. The CDR3 runs to 15 residues. Germline lookup yields CDR1 MNHEY and CDR2 SVGAGI. The CDR3 DNA reads TGTGCCAGCAGTCAATTAGGGACTAGCGGGGGCGAAGGGAATTTT. The encoded protein is CASSQLGTSGGEGNF.

The rearrangement joins TRBV6-4 to TRBJ2-6; the match to TRBD1 covers 7 bases. The trim removed 2 bases at V and 3 bases at J, leaving 4 bases unmatched. CDR3 length: 16 residues. Germline-derived CDR1 and CDR2 are MRHNA and SNTAGT. The CDR3, as DNA: TGTGCCAGCAGTGACGGCCGGACAGGTGGGGCCAACGTCCTGACTTTC. The encoded protein is CASSDGRTGGANVLTF.